This is a list of T cell receptor beta chains from one sample in a study of identical twins. TCRdb reprocessed the 5' RACE reads with MiXCR, giving one entry per CDR3 protein. The sample contains approximately 600,000 distinct CDR3 sequences, 9% to 10% of which appear only once. Another study also made use of these data, one on yellow fever vaccine responses in identical twins.

The specimen was PBMCs. The receptor set was obtained from a woman under 30 in good health. Each CDR3 is given without its conserved first and last residue.

TRBJ2-7 | TRBV28 | ASSLSHEQY
TRBJ2-7 | TRBV29-1 | SVEDRAGGPYEQY
TRBJ2-2 | TRBV20-1 | SARELAEYTGELF
TRBJ2-1 | TRBV21-1 | ASSKVFYEQF
TRBJ1-2 | TRBV3-1 | ASKGVGYGYT
TRBJ2-1 | TRBV4-1 | ASSQGFSVVYNEQF
TRBJ1-6 | TRBV2 | ASTLRSPLH
TRBJ1-5 | TRBV28 | ASSSVTGGIQPQH
TRBJ2-2 | TRBV6-2/TRBV6-3 | ASSPPVGMVGELF
TRBJ2-3 | TRBV11-2 | ASSPTGPSTDTQY
TRBJ2-7 | TRBV20-1 | SARSPSGDAGEQY
TRBJ2-3 | TRBV28 | ASSRRDRAPDTQY
TRBJ1-5 | TRBV20-1 | SARDLENRHSNQPQH
TRBJ2-5 | TRBV12-5 | ASGLGDGQETQY
TRBJ2-1 | TRBV20-1 | SELGDTGGNEQF
TRBJ2-7 | TRBV29-1 | SVSGGAIYEQY
TRBJ2-7 | TRBV7-8 | ASSLGGTGQYEQY
TRBJ2-3 | TRBV15 | ATSGYVAAGSTDTQY
TRBJ2-7 | TRBV11-2 | ASSSPRQFLYEQY
TRBJ2-7 | TRBV7-9 | ASRDDRGSSYEQY
TRBJ2-3 | TRBV7-9 | ASSWIAGDTQY
TRBJ2-7 | TRBV12-3/TRBV12-4 | ASSKKGKQY
TRBJ2-1 | TRBV29-1 | SVGGSSGQTYNEQF
TRBJ2-1 | TRBV7-9 | ASSIPTSGKSYNEQF
TRBJ2-5 | TRBV12-3/TRBV12-4 | ASSPTTGEETQY
TRBJ2-3 | TRBV12-3/TRBV12-4 | ASSGDKASTDTQY
TRBJ2-5 | TRBV12-3/TRBV12-4 | ASSPTRGQGIGTQY
TRBJ1-1 | TRBV20-1 | SAQQGATTEAF
TRBJ2-3 | TRBV24-1 | ATSDLSGATDTQY
TRBJ1-1 | TRBV5-1 | ASSATGDTEAF
TRBJ1-6 | TRBV20-1 | SARGPSGVRDSYNSPLH
TRBJ2-1 | TRBV12-3/TRBV12-4 | ASSLMGVVSDEQF
TRBJ2-3 | TRBV12-3/TRBV12-4 | ASSLRTKDTQY
TRBJ1-2 | TRBV5-1 | ASTLKDGNYGYT
TRBJ2-4 | TRBV12-3/TRBV12-4 | ASSLAPLAKNIQY
TRBJ2-1 | TRBV2 | ASSALV
TRBJ1-6 | TRBV20-1 | SARSHRGSSYNSPLH
TRBJ2-1 | TRBV4-2 | ARSRGTGLAGRNEQF
TRBJ2-7 | TRBV29-1 | SVRTGPSYEQY
TRBJ2-7 | TRBV6-7 | ASERGQSYEQY
TRBJ2-5 | TRBV9 | ASSVATGLAGERETQY
TRBJ2-6 | TRBV20-1 | SARDPPNLDTGSGANVLT
TRBJ2-3 | TRBV6-2/TRBV6-3 | ASSNRVDTQY
TRBJ2-7 | TRBV4-2 | ASSQDIPRGAYEQY
TRBJ2-1 | TRBV29-1 | SVVTSGRPFNEQF
TRBJ2-5 | TRBV7-9 | ASSPGGTGGETQY
TRBJ2-3 | TRBV6-4 | ASSDTDTDTQY
TRBJ1-5 | TRBV12-3/TRBV12-4 | ASSLNFARANQPQH
TRBJ2-3 | TRBV10-3 | AIRQPGQGTTDTQY